This entry lists 26 T cell receptor beta chains sequenced from one sample in a study of response to subunit inactivated influenza vaccine (dated by TCRdb to between 2017 and 2018). The method was RT-PCR. The reads were generated on an Illumina HiSeq 2500. TCRdb reanalyzed the raw reads on its own, using fastp at Q25 for trimming and MiXCR for clone calling, and kept in-frame beta chains. Each CDR3 protein gets just one entry, which takes the most common genes and DNA from the rows behind it. Across this sample there are about 520,000 distinct CDR3 sequences, with 11% seen only once. The ten largest make up around 12% of the sample. The sample's time point, from its label and the paper: 40 to 45 days after influenza vaccine administration. Source: PBMCs from blood, taken roughly 46 days after vaccination. Every receptor here comes from a man aged 45-60 years who received an inactivated influenza vaccine. Donor details come from another sample of the same person, matched by shared clones.

Ten or more counts support this clonotype. The chain combines TRBV10-3 with TRBJ2-3; weak D call: TRBD2 (6 bases). Trimming took off 6 bases at V and 0 bases at J, with 22 bases between the two ends. Germline V gene data show CDR1 as ENHRY and CDR2 as SYGVKD. The CDR3 sequence is 18 residues long. The CDR3 reads CAISAGPSGVLSTDTQYF. The CDR3 DNA is TGTGCCATCAGCGCGGGCCCCTCGGGGGTGCTGAGCACAGATACGCAGTATTTT.

This clonotype was counted between two and nine times. CDR3 nucleotide sequence: TGTGCCACCAGCAGAGATCCCTGGACAGGCTCCTACGAGCAGTACTTC. Its translation is CATSRDPWTGSYEQYF. This chain links TRBV15 with TRBJ2-7; 7 nucleotides line up with TRBD1. The CDR3 runs to 16 residues. The V and J ends lost 0 bases and 0 bases, in that order; junction bases with no gene match: 5. Germline CDR1 is LNHNV and CDR2 is YYDKDF (reference sequence).

This clonotype was seen repeatedly, ten times or more. As DNA, the CDR3 is TGTGCCAGCAGTTTAGCGCCAGGGCACTCCTACGAGCAGTACTTC. It yields the protein CASSLAPGHSYEQYF. This chain uses TRBV12-3 or TRBV12-4 with TRBJ2-7; tentatively, D is TRBD1 (5 bases). V dropped 0 bases and J dropped 0 bases, with 9 bases sitting between them. The CDR3 has 15 amino acids.

This clonotype has more than one count but fewer than ten. The chain links TRBV15 to TRBJ2-7; perhaps TRBD2 as D (5 bases). The V gene's germline CDR1 is LNHNV and CDR2 YYDKDF (reference sequence). The CDR3 runs to 14 residues. V was clipped by 3 bases and J by 0 bases, with 9 bases between them. The CDR3 spells CATSSYRDSYEQYF. The CDR3 nucleotides are TGTGCCACCAGCAGTTACCGGGACTCCTACGAGCAGTACTTC. The whole variable domain, filled in from reference TRBV15 and TRBJ2-7, reads DAMVIQNPRYQVTQFGKPVTLSCSQTLNHNVMYWYQQKSSQAPKLLFHYYDKDFNNEADTPDNFQSRRPNTSFCFLDIRSPGLGDTAMYLCATSSYRDSYEQYFGPGTRLTVT.

The sample holds many counts of this clonotype. This chain joins TRBV12-3 or TRBV12-4 and TRBJ2-5; 8 positions agree with TRBD1. This CDR3 spans 14 amino acids. V was clipped by 4 bases and J by 5 bases; unmatched bases: 6. This CDR3 is CASSWGQAQETQYF. The CDR3 DNA is TGTGCCAGCAGTTGGGGACAGGCGCAGGAGACCCAGTACTTC.

The table lists this clonotype with many counts. The rearrangement uses TRBV7-8 and TRBJ1-1, with TRBD1 identical over 7 bases. This CDR3 has 13 residues. V lost 4 bases and J lost 7; bases outside the gene matches: 6. CDR1 is SGHVS, CDR2 FQNEAQ, per germline. This CDR3 is CASSSDRVVEAFF. The CDR3 nucleotides read TGTGCCAGCAGCTCCGACAGGGTTGTTGAAGCTTTCTTT.

This clonotype appeared many times. The chain employs TRBV25-1 and TRBJ2-7; perhaps TRBD1 as D (5 bases). From germline, CDR1 is MGHDK and CDR2 SYGVNS. Trimming stripped 2 bases from V and 1 base from J, with 9 bases between. This CDR3 comprises 14 residues. CDR3 amino acids: CASSETSGSYEQYF. CDR3 in DNA: TGTGCCAGCAGTGAAACCTCAGGGTCCTACGAGCAGTACTTC.

This clonotype has only a few counts. This chain uses TRBV12-3 or TRBV12-4 with TRBJ2-7; 7 bases are shared with TRBD2. The CDR3 has 12 amino acids. With V trimmed by 2 bases and J by 7 bases, 2 bases remained unmatched. In DNA form, the CDR3 reads TGTGCCAGCAGTTTAAGGGGAGGGGAGCAGTACTTC. This translates into CASSLRGGEQYF.

The chain carries TRBV7-2 and TRBJ2-5; D call uncertain. The V gene's germline CDR1 is SGHTA and CDR2 FQGNSA. The CDR3 length is 13 residues. Between the trimmed V and J ends, which lost 7 bases and 3 bases, there was a span of 12 bases. This CDR3 reads CASTPFPEETQYF. Here the CDR3 DNA reads TGTGCCAGCACCCCATTCCCGGAAGAGACCCAGTACTTC.

This clonotype was seen a handful of times. The rearrangement links TRBV20-1 to TRBJ2-3; D unclear. This CDR3 is 13 amino acids long. Germline lookup yields CDR1 DFQATT and CDR2 SNEGSKA (reference sequence). V lost 0 bases, J lost 4 bases, and 8 bases lay in between. CDR3 DNA: TGCAGTGCTAGAGATCGTCCGGCAGATACGCAGTATTTT. Its protein is CSARDRPADTQYF.

This chain joins TRBV12-3 or TRBV12-4 and TRBJ2-6; TRBD1 might be the D (6 bases). V lost 3 bases to trimming and J lost 2 bases, with 11 bases between them. The CDR3 covers 16 residues. CDR3 residues: CASSFAGVAGANVLTF. CDR3 bases: TGTGCCAGCAGTTTCGCAGGGGTTGCTGGGGCCAACGTCCTGACTTTC.

The chain joins TRBV4-1 to TRBJ2-7; either TRBD1 or TRBD2 may supply D (6 bases each). Trimming shortened V by 4 bases and J by 10 bases, and 17 bases separated the two germline ends. Germline V gene sequence: CDR1 MGHRA, CDR2 YSYEKL. The CDR3 spans 13 residues. CDR3: CASSPGGTRVQYF. In DNA form, the CDR3 reads TGCGCCAGCAGCCCAGGAGGGACAAGGGTTCAGTACTTC.

The chain employs TRBV18 and TRBJ2-7, with a tentative D call TRBD1 (5 bases). With 4 bases removed from V and 6 bases from J, the gap between germline ends came to 13 bases. Germline CDR1 is KGHSH and CDR2 is LQKENI. The CDR3 is made up of 13 amino acids. The CDR3 DNA reads as TGTGCCAGCTCACATCTCAGGGAAGGCGAGCAGTACTTC. Translating gives CASSHLREGEQYF. The entire variable domain, with the rest obtained from reference TRBV18 and TRBJ2-7, is as follows: NAGVMQNPRHLVRRRGQEARLRCSPMKGHSHVYWYRQLPEEGLKFMVYLQKENIIDESGMPKERFSAEFPKEGPSILRIQQVVRGDSAAYFCASSHLREGEQYFGPGTRLTVT.

Only a few counts were recorded for this clonotype. The rearrangement uses TRBV4-1 and TRBJ2-2, with D possibly being TRBD1 or TRBD2 (5 bases each). Trimming removed 5 bases from V and 2 bases from J, with 15 bases in between. In germline, CDR1 is MGHRA, CDR2 YSYEKL. The CDR3 totals 16 residues. The CDR3 region is CASSNLRDGNTGELFF. The CDR3 nucleotides are TGCGCCAGCAGCAATCTCCGGGACGGAAACACCGGGGAGCTGTTTTTT.

This clonotype was seen many times. This chain links TRBV12-3 or TRBV12-4 with TRBJ2-7; a possible D gene is TRBD2 (5 bases). V lost 3 bases and J lost 6, with 15 bases in between. The CDR3 is 14 residues long. The CDR3 spells CASSFEGRIGEQYF. The CDR3 region has the DNA TGTGCCAGCAGTTTCGAGGGTAGGATAGGCGAGCAGTACTTC.

This clonotype was observed a few times. V gene TRBV5-4 combines with J gene TRBJ1-1, with a weak D call TRBD1 (5 bases). The CDR3 is made up of 16 amino acids. Germline CDR1 SGHNT, CDR2 YYREEE (reference sequence). Trimming removed 0 bases at V and 3 bases at J, with 15 bases between. CDR3 region: CASSLAAARGDTEAFF. The CDR3 bases are TGTGCCAGCAGCTTGGCGGCAGCCCGAGGGGACACTGAAGCTTTCTTT.

This clonotype has just one count. The chain recombines TRBV20-1 with TRBJ2-5; the match to TRBD1 covers 7 bases. V lost 6 bases and J lost 4; bases outside the gene matches: 14. CDR3 length: 15 residues. CDR1 is DFQATT, CDR2 SNEGSKA, per germline (reference sequence). The CDR3 protein is CSARRGDREPETQYF. The CDR3 DNA reads as TGCAGTGCCCGAAGGGGTGACAGGGAACCAGAGACCCAGTACTTC.

This clonotype has only a few counts. The V and J genes are TRBV7-9 and TRBJ2-5; 7 nucleotides match TRBD2. The CDR3 is 15 residues long. Germline CDR1 is SEHNR and CDR2 is FQNEAQ (reference sequence). The trim removed 8 bases at V and 4 bases at J, leaving 13 bases unmatched. The CDR3 spells CASAPSWASGETQYF. DNA for the CDR3: TGTGCCAGCGCCCCGTCTTGGGCTAGCGGAGAGACCCAGTACTTC.

This clonotype showed up many times. The rearrangement links TRBV12-3 or TRBV12-4 to TRBJ1-2, with D possibly matching TRBD1 (6 bases). The CDR3 sequence is 14 residues long. Between the trimmed V and J ends, which lost 3 bases and 4 bases, there was a span of 12 bases. The CDR3 DNA is TGTGCCAGCAGTTTTTCAGGGGTGGGCTATGGCTACACCTTC. Translated: CASSFSGVGYGYTF.

The CDR3 sequence is CASSYSTKSYEQYF. CDR3 sequence (DNA): TGTGCCAGCAGTTACTCAACGAAGTCCTACGAGCAGTACTTC. The rearrangement uses TRBV6-2 or TRBV6-3 and TRBJ2-7, with D unresolved. V lost 0 bases to trimming and J lost 1 base, with 7 bases between them. This CDR3 contains 14 residues. CDR1 MNHEY and CDR2 SVGEGT come from the germline V gene.

This clonotype was found a few times. V is TRBV12-3 or TRBV12-4 and J is TRBJ2-1; weak D call: TRBD1 (6 bases). The germline V and J ends were trimmed by 1 base and 9 bases, with 10 bases remaining between them. CDR3 length: 13 amino acids. The CDR3, as DNA: TGTGCCAGCAGTTTAGGAACAGGGTTTGAGCAGTTCTTC. Translating it yields CASSLGTGFEQFF.

The V and J genes are TRBV4-3 and TRBJ2-1, with 9 bases fitting TRBD2. Germline CDR1 reads LGHNA; CDR2 reads YSLEER. There are 15 residues in the CDR3. J gave up 7 bases and V 6 bases, and 10 bases lay outside the gene matches. The CDR3 loop is CASSPAGGAKNEQFF. The CDR3 DNA follows: TGCGCCAGCAGTCCGGCGGGAGGGGCTAAGAATGAGCAGTTCTTC.

This clonotype was observed a few times. The chain is built from TRBV9 and TRBJ2-7; maybe TRBD1 (5 bases). Trimming stripped 4 bases from V and 2 bases from J, with 13 bases between. The CDR3 runs 14 residues. CDR1 is SGDLS and CDR2 is YYNGEE in the germline V gene. The CDR3 sequence: CASSSYDSPYEQYF. The CDR3 DNA sequence: TGTGCCAGCAGCTCCTACGACAGCCCCTACGAGCAGTACTTC. The variable domain in full, completed from reference TRBV9 and TRBJ2-7, reads DSGVTQTPKHLITATGQRVTLRCSPRSGDLSVYWYQQSLDQGLQFLIQYYNGEERAKGNILERFSAQQFPDLHSELNLSSLELGDSALYFCASSSYDSPYEQYFGPGTRLTVT.

Ten or more counts support this clonotype. The chain is built from TRBV20-1 and TRBJ2-3, with TRBD2 identical over 10 bases. The junction had 1 base not matched to a gene; V was cut back by 1 base and J by 3 bases. The CDR3 has 14 amino acids. Germline V CDR1 and CDR2: DFQATT, SNEGSKA (reference sequence). The CDR3 sequence is CSARVSGRTDTQYF. The CDR3 region has the DNA TGCAGTGCTAGAGTTAGCGGGAGGACAGATACGCAGTATTTT.

DNA for the CDR3: TGTGCCACCAGCAGAACTACAGCGGGAGTCGTCTTGGGGGAGTACAATGAGCAGTTCTTC. Its translation is CATSRTTAGVVLGEYNEQFF. The genes are TRBV15 and TRBJ2-1; 8 positions match TRBD2. V lost 2 bases, J lost 4 bases, and 19 bases stayed unmatched. This CDR3 contains 20 residues. Germline V gives CDR1 LNHNV, CDR2 YYDKDF (reference sequence). Together with reference TRBV15 and TRBJ2-1, the CDR3 gives the full variable domain: DAMVIQNPRYQVTQFGKPVTLSCSQTLNHNVMYWYQQKSSQAPKLLFHYYDKDFNNEADTPDNFQSRRPNTSFCFLDIRSPGLGDTAMYLCATSRTTAGVVLGEYNEQFFGPGTRLTVL.

This clonotype was detected ten times or more. V is TRBV18 and J is TRBJ2-5, with D perhaps TRBD1 (6 bases). This CDR3 contains 17 residues. V was clipped by 3 bases and J by 1 base, with 18 bases between them. CDR1 and CDR2 from the germline V gene are KGHSH and LQKENI. The CDR3 DNA follows: TGTGCCAGCTCACCGTCCCAGGGGTTTTGGGGCCAAGAGACCCAGTACTTC. Translation: CASSPSQGFWGQETQYF.